What follows is one TCR beta chain and its context. The sample comes from a study of cytomegalovirus exposure and HLA in healthy donors. V lost 2 bases to trimming and J lost 6 bases, with 11 bases between them. The CDR3 length is 13 residues. Per the germline V gene, CDR1 is SNHLY and CDR2 is FYNNEI. The assay was immunoSEQ multiplex PCR, and TCRdb's table has in-frame clones only and misses some. The table includes approximately 170,000 clones, 91% detected once. What was sequenced was PBMCs. The receptor was derived from a woman younger than 30 in good health and CMV-seropositive. The gene calls are TRBV2 and TRBJ2-7, with TRBD1 as a possible D gene (6 bases). CDR3 sequence reads: CASSENRDGEQYF. The DNA for the CDR3 is TGTGCCAGCAGTGAAAACAGGGATGGCGAGCAGTACTTC.